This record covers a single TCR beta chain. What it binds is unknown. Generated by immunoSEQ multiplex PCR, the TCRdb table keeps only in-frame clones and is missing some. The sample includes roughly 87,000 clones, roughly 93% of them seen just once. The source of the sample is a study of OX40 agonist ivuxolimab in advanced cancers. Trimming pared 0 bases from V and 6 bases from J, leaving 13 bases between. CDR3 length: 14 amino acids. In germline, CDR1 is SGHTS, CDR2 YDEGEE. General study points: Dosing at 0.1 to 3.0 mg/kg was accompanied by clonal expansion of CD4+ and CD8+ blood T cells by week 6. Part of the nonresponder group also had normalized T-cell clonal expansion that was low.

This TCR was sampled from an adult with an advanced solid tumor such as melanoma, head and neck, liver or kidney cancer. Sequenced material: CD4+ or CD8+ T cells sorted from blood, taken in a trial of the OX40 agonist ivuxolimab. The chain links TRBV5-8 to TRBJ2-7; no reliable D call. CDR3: CASSLVLARLEQYF. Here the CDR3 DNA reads TGTGCCAGCAGCTTGGTCTTGGCGAGGCTCGAGCAGTACTTC.